This entry lists 5 T cell receptor beta chains sequenced from one sample in a study of shared clonotypes between healthy human individuals. TCRdb keeps only in-frame clones here, not all; method: immunoSEQ multiplex PCR. The table shows 400,000 to 500,000 clones, with around 80% occurring only once. Sequencing was done on a sample of PBMCs. These TCRs come from a woman aged 35 to 49 in good health. Some clones in this sample may be carry-over from other donors' samples.

This clone has more than one count but fewer than ten. This rearrangement joins TRBV28 to TRBJ2-5, with D possibly being TRBD2 (6 bases). V lost 7 bases and J lost 5, with 20 bases in between. CDR3 size: 15 residues. Per germline, CDR1 MDHEN and CDR2 SYDVKM. CDR3 nucleotide sequence: TGTGCCAGCACCCTGGGCGGGGCAGAGGGGGAGACCCAGTACTTC. This sequence encodes CASTLGGAEGETQYF.

The CDR3 protein is CASSMGPTGVKTKSTEAFF. As DNA, the CDR3 is TGTGCCAGTAGTATGGGACCGACAGGGGTGAAAACGAAGAGCACTGAAGCTTTCTTT. The chain employs TRBV19 and TRBJ1-1; TRBD1 agrees at 8 bases. Germline V lookup: CDR1 LNHDA, CDR2 SQIVND (reference sequence). Trimming at V came to 3 bases and at J to 4 bases, leaving 19 bases not matched to a gene. The CDR3 runs 19 residues.

V gene TRBV6-5 combines with J gene TRBJ2-7, with D perhaps matching TRBD2 (5 bases). V lost 4 bases, J lost 4 bases, and 17 bases lay in between. The CDR3 has 15 amino acids. The germline V gene encodes CDR1 MNHEY and CDR2 SVGAGI. Written as DNA, the CDR3 is TGTGCCAGCAGTTGCCCGAGGACTGAAGATTACGAGCAGTACTTC. It encodes CASSCPRTEDYEQYF.

This clone was seen a handful of times. This chain joins TRBV6-1 and TRBJ1-1; possibly TRBD1 for D (6 bases). V was pared by 4 bases and J by 6 bases, with 18 bases between. The germline V gene encodes CDR1 MNHNS and CDR2 SASEGT. The CDR3 extends over 15 amino acids. The CDR3 DNA reads TGTGCCAGCAGTGGGGTACAGGGTGGTATAGCTGAAGCTTTCTTT. Amino acids: CASSGVQGGIAEAFF.

This clone was picked up a small number of times. Other DNA sequences from this sample encode an identical CDR3 as well. The chain carries TRBV6-6 and TRBJ1-1, with D maybe TRBD1 (6 bases). V was pared by 5 bases and J by 2 bases, with 12 bases between. The germline V gene encodes CDR1 MNHNY and CDR2 SVGAGI (reference sequence). CDR3 length: 14 residues. The chain's CDR3 is CASSLATGNTEAFF. The CDR3 nucleotides are TGTGCCAGCAGTCTGGCGACAGGCAACACTGAAGCTTTCTTT.